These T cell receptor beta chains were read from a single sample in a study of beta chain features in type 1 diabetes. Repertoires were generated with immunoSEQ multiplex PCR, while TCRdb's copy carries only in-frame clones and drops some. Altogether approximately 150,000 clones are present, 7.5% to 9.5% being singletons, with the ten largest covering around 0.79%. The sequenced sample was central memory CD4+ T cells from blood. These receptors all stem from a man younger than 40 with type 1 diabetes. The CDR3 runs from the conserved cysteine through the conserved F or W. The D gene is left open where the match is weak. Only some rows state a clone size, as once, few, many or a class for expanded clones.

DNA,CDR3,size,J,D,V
TGTGCCAGCAGTGACCCGACCGGAGACATTCAGTACTTC,CASSDPTGDIQYF,few,TRBJ2-4,-,TRBV6-4
TGTGCCAGCAGACTATTCAGGGGTTGGCAGTTCTTC,CASRLFRGWQFF,-,TRBJ2-1,-,TRBV27
TGTGCCAGTAGTACCCTTCTCAGCGGGAGGTCCTACGAGCAGTACTTC,CASSTLLSGRSYEQYF,many,TRBJ2-7,TRBD2,TRBV19
TGTGCCAGCAGCTTGGAAGGCGGCCGGGGGGAGACCCAGTACTTC,CASSLEGGRGETQYF,few,TRBJ2-5,-,TRBV5-4
TGTGCCAGCAGCCTCGGGGGGGCTGGGGCTCCCAATGAGCAGTTCTTC,CASSLGGAGAPNEQFF,-,TRBJ2-1,TRBD2,TRBV7-9
TGTGCCAGCAGCGCCCAGGGTTGGTCACCCCTCCACTTT,CASSAQGWSPLHF,-,TRBJ1-6,-,TRBV11-2
TGTGCCAGCGGGGGGGGCTTGGAGACCCAGTACTTC,CASGGGLETQYF,-,TRBJ2-5,-,TRBV28
TGCGCCAGCAGCTCCTACCCGGTTGCCGCGGGTGAGATCGTAAAACTGTTTTTT,CASSSYPVAAGEIVKLFF,few,TRBJ1-4,-,TRBV5-1
TGTGCCAGCTCATCGCTGAGGGAGCAGTACTTC,CASSSLREQYF,-,TRBJ2-7,-,TRBV18
TGCGCCAGCAGCCAAGGGACAGGGGGCAGAAACGAGCAGTACTTC,CASSQGTGGRNEQYF,-,TRBJ2-7,TRBD1,TRBV4-3
TGTGCCAGCATCCCGACTAGCGGGGGCCGGGATGAGCAGTTCTTC,CASIPTSGGRDEQFF,-,TRBJ2-1,TRBD2,TRBV6-5
TGCAGCGTTGAAGATCTGGACAGGGTGGGAGATCGCTACACCTTC,CSVEDLDRVGDRYTF,few,TRBJ1-2,TRBD1,TRBV29-1
TGTGCCAGCCTCAGCTCTGGGGCCAACGTCCTGACTTTC,CASLSSGANVLTF,-,TRBJ2-6,-,TRBV5-6
TGTGCCAGCAGCTTAGACGGGGGGGTCGAGACCCAGTACTTC,CASSLDGGVETQYF,-,TRBJ2-5,TRBD2,TRBV7-9